The clone carrying this T cell receptor beta chain was counted a single time. What it recognizes is unknown. Treatment defined: about 20 received Ad26.COV2.S at low or high dose, single or two shots; 5 received placebo; per-sample allocation not given. Specimen acquisition occurred on day 63 following the initial vaccine or placebo injection. The CDR3 runs 13 residues. Trimming removed 3 bases from V and 4 bases from J, with 6 bases in between. Looked up from germline, CDR1 is LGHNA and CDR2 is YSLEER. Some clones are missing from TCRdb's copy, which holds only in-frame ones; the method was immunoSEQ multiplex PCR. The table has about 410,000 clones, approximately 92% seen once. The sample comes from a study of Ad26.COV2.S vaccination and SARS-CoV-2 variants. The study's findings and limits: Researchers cautioned that TCR breadth and depth analyses may have underestimated total T cell responses.

This specimen was peripheral blood, taken in a trial of Ad26.COV2.S vaccine versus placebo. This clonotype was obtained from a person between 18 and 59 years old who received the Ad26.COV2.S COVID-19 vaccine or a placebo. The chain links TRBV4-3 to TRBJ2-2; D is ambiguous. The CDR3 region has the DNA TGCGCCAGCAGCCATGGTTTCACCGGGGAGCTGTTTTTT. This codes for CASSHGFTGELFF.